These 30 T cell receptor beta chains share one sample of origin, sequenced in a study of cytomegalovirus exposure and HLA in healthy donors (dated by TCRdb to about 2017). Receptors were amplified or captured by the immunoSEQ multiplex PCR assay. TCRdb limited this immuneACCESS table to in-frame rearrangements with V and J called. A share of clones is missing; checked studies link under half to unresolved V genes, and the rest is unexplained. The sample data list around 150,000 clones, and approximately 84% of these were observed just once. Less than 35% of the sample lies in the top ten. The source material was PBMCs. These receptors all stem from a young man in good health and CMV-seropositive.

V gene TRBV9 combines with J gene TRBJ2-1; no clear D gene. The CDR3 totals 14 residues. Trimming shortened V by 4 bases and J by 6 bases, and 14 bases separated the two germline ends. Germline CDR1 and CDR2: SGDLS and YYNGEE. The CDR3 protein is CASSPLSQSNEQFF. CDR3 DNA: TGTGCCAGCAGCCCCCTTTCGCAGTCCAATGAGCAGTTCTTC.

This clone has more than one count but fewer than ten. The CDR3 here is CASSEVPSGGIAKNIQYF. The CDR3 DNA follows: TGTGCCAGCAGTGAAGTACCTAGCGGGGGCATAGCCAAAAACATTCAGTACTTC. This chain joins TRBV6-1 and TRBJ2-4; 10 nucleotides match TRBD2. This CDR3 has 18 residues. V gave up 1 base and J gave up 0 bases; unmatched junction bases: 6. Germline loops: CDR1 MNHNS, CDR2 SASEGT.

The chain has TRBV9 and TRBJ1-6, with 11 bases that match TRBD1. Per germline, CDR1 SGDLS and CDR2 YYNGEE. This CDR3 comprises 16 residues. V gave up 3 bases and J gave up 3 bases; unmatched junction bases: 2. CDR3 in amino acids: CASSAGTGGYNSPLHF. The CDR3 bases are TGTGCCAGCAGCGCAGGGACAGGGGGCTATAATTCACCCCTCCACTTT.

The rearrangement joins TRBV6-5 to TRBJ2-2, with D perhaps TRBD1 (6 bases). The CDR3 length is 13 residues. CDR1 is MNHEY, CDR2 SVGAGI, per germline. V was cut by 6 bases and J by 4 bases, with 9 bases left in between. CDR3 sequence reads: CASRPQGTGELFF. In DNA, the CDR3 is TGTGCCAGCAGGCCACAGGGCACCGGGGAGCTGTTTTTT.

The chain uses TRBV30 and TRBJ2-5; 10 nucleotides agree with TRBD2. The germline V gene has CDR1 GTSNPN and CDR2 SVGIG (reference sequence). Germline trimming cut 1 base from V and 3 bases from J; bases unmatched to any gene: 8. The CDR3 is 16 amino acids. The CDR3 region is CAWSALGLAGEETQYF. DNA for the CDR3: TGTGCCTGGAGTGCTTTAGGGCTAGCGGGAGAAGAGACCCAGTACTTC.

The chain combines TRBV2 with TRBJ2-2; 16 positions match TRBD2. Per the germline V gene, CDR1 is SNHLY and CDR2 is FYNNEI. This CDR3 spans 22 amino acids. The V and J ends lost 5 bases and 0 bases, in that order; junction bases with no gene match: 15. The CDR3 sequence: CASSPPPGLAGGFYANTGELFF. The CDR3 DNA reads TGTGCCAGCAGTCCACCCCCGGGACTAGCGGGGGGGTTCTACGCGAACACCGGGGAGCTGTTTTTT.

The chain is built from TRBV6-5 and TRBJ1-2; no firm D call. The germline CDR1 and CDR2 sequences are MNHEY and SVGAGI. This CDR3 region has 12 residues. V lost 5 bases to trimming and J lost 7 bases, with 11 bases between them. The CDR3 reads CASSTKDIGYTF. The CDR3 DNA follows: TGTGCCAGCAGTACCAAAGACATTGGCTACACCTTC.

This chain links TRBV7-2 with TRBJ1-5, with D hard to call. Germline CDR1 and CDR2: SGHTA and FQGNSA. With 1 base removed from V and 3 bases from J, the gap between germline ends came to 10 bases. The CDR3 runs to 15 residues. The CDR3 DNA is TGTGCCAGCAGCTTAGAAGGGCGGGACAATCAGCCCCAGCATTTT. Translating gives CASSLEGRDNQPQHF.

The CDR3 bases are TGTGCCAGTAGTATGCCTATTGGACAGGTCGTCAATCAGCCCCAGCATTTT. Its protein is CASSMPIGQVVNQPQHF. V gene TRBV19 combines with J gene TRBJ1-5; the match to TRBD1 covers 7 bases. CDR3 length equals 17 residues. The V gene end was trimmed by 3 bases and the J gene end by 3 bases; junction bases not matched to a gene: 11. Germline CDR1 is LNHDA and CDR2 is SQIVND (reference sequence).

J is TRBJ2-3 and V is TRBV6-4; TRBD2 matches 8 bases. Germline V gene data show CDR1 as MRHNA and CDR2 as SNTAGT. The CDR3 is made up of 15 amino acids. Losses at the gene ends were 3 bases for V and 6 bases for J; bases not matched to a gene: 8. CDR3 in amino acids: CASSEGAGAGDTQYF. CDR3 sequence (DNA): TGTGCCAGCAGTGAGGGAGCGGGAGCTGGGGATACGCAGTATTTT.

The CDR3 sequence is CASSVEGQAYGYTF. DNA for the CDR3: TGTGCCAGCAGCGTAGAGGGACAGGCCTATGGCTACACCTTC. The V gene is TRBV9, the J gene TRBJ1-2; 8 positions match TRBD1. Germline CDR1 SGDLS, CDR2 YYNGEE. The length of the CDR3 is 14 residues. The ends lost 0 bases at V and 4 bases at J; junction bases unmatched: 2. Based on the CDR3 plus reference TRBV9 and TRBJ1-2, the full variable domain is DSGVTQTPKHLITATGQRVTLRCSPRSGDLSVYWYQQSLDQGLQFLIQYYNGEERAKGNILERFSAQQFPDLHSELNLSSLELGDSALYFCASSVEGQAYGYTFGSGTRLTVV.

J is TRBJ1-3 and V is TRBV19; maybe TRBD1 (5 bases). CDR3 length: 14 amino acids. Trimming removed 6 bases from V and 0 bases from J, with 9 bases in between. CDR1 and CDR2 (germline): LNHDA, SQIVND (reference sequence). The DNA for the CDR3 is TGTGCCAGTAGGGGGGGGGTCTCTGGAAACACCATATATTTT. Translation: CASRGGVSGNTIYF.

This rearrangement joins TRBV2 to TRBJ2-1; 11 nucleotides agree with TRBD2. Per germline, CDR1 SNHLY and CDR2 FYNNEI. V shed 6 bases and J 5 bases; nucleotides not matched to a gene: 6. The CDR3 has 15 residues. This CDR3 reads CASRVAGGRNNEQFF. The DNA of the CDR3 is TGTGCCAGCAGGGTAGCGGGGGGGCGGAACAATGAGCAGTTCTTC.

This sequence joins TRBV6-1 and TRBJ1-5, with 7 bases identical to TRBD1. The V and J ends lost 3 bases and 3 bases, in that order; junction bases with no gene match: 2. The germline V gene has CDR1 MNHNS and CDR2 SASEGT. The CDR3 sequence is 14 residues long. The CDR3 protein is CASSETGINQPQHF. As DNA, the CDR3 is TGTGCCAGCAGTGAGACAGGGATCAATCAGCCCCAGCATTTT.

The CDR3 nucleotides read TGCGCCAGCAGCTGGGGACAGAACACTGAAGCTTTCTTT. The encoded protein is CASSWGQNTEAFF. The gene calls are TRBV5-1 and TRBJ1-1; maybe TRBD1 (6 bases). The CDR3 length is 13 residues. Germline V gene data show CDR1 as SGHRS and CDR2 as YFSETQ. The V gene lost 3 bases and the J gene lost 1 base, with 7 bases spanning the gap.

This clone was picked up one time. The chain employs TRBV2 and TRBJ2-4; weak D call: TRBD2 (5 bases). The V gene's germline CDR1 is SNHLY and CDR2 FYNNEI. The CDR3 covers 17 residues. With 6 bases removed from V and 5 bases from J, the gap between germline ends came to 23 bases. The CDR3 sequence: CASRYGLPRSPQNIQYF. The CDR3 region has the DNA TGTGCCAGCAGATACGGACTCCCCAGAAGCCCCCAAAACATTCAGTACTTC.

The gene calls are TRBV5-4 and TRBJ1-2; the D is unclear. V was pared by 0 bases and J by 3 bases, with 12 bases between. Germline CDR1 SGHNT, CDR2 YYREEE (reference sequence). This CDR3 comprises 15 residues. CDR3 nucleotide sequence: TGTGCCAGCAGCTTGGGTGGGAGTGGGGACTATGGCTACACCTTC. It is translated as CASSLGGSGDYGYTF. Full variable domain (missing parts from reference TRBV5-4 and TRBJ1-2): ETGVTQSPTHLIKTRGQQVTLRCSSQSGHNTVSWYQQALGQGPQFIFQYYREEENGRGNFPPRFSGLQFPNYSSELNVNALELDDSALYLCASSLGGSGDYGYTFGSGTRLTVV.

The chain links TRBV5-1 to TRBJ2-3, with 7 bases fitting TRBD2. The CDR3 is 15 amino acids. The V gene end was trimmed by 0 bases and the J gene end by 0 bases; junction bases not matched to a gene: 1. Germline values: CDR1 SGHRS, CDR2 YFSETQ. The CDR3 DNA follows: TGCGCCAGCAGCTTGGGGACTAGGAGCACAGATACGCAGTATTTT. Its translation is CASSLGTRSTDTQYF.

The V gene is TRBV7-9, the J gene TRBJ2-7; 8 bases are a match to TRBD1. Per the germline V gene, CDR1 is SEHNR and CDR2 is FQNEAQ (reference sequence). The CDR3 is 14 amino acids. Germline trimming cut 5 bases from V and 3 bases from J; bases unmatched to any gene: 6. The CDR3 here is CASSARTGFYEQYF. The CDR3 bases are TGTGCCAGCAGCGCGCGGACAGGGTTCTACGAGCAGTACTTC.

This chain links TRBV9 with TRBJ1-4; tentatively, D is TRBD1 (5 bases). Germline loops: CDR1 SGDLS, CDR2 YYNGEE. V lost 3 bases and J 5 bases, leaving 17 bases between the germline ends. This CDR3 region has 16 residues. The DNA for the CDR3 is TGTGCCAGCAGCGCCTCTGGGGCTTTTATCAATGAAAAACTGTTTTTT. Protein sequence: CASSASGAFINEKLFF.

V and J are TRBV5-4 and TRBJ2-3, with 8 bases identical to TRBD1. Germline V gives CDR1 SGHNT, CDR2 YYREEE (reference sequence). CDR3 length: 16 amino acids. With V trimmed by 6 bases and J by 7 bases, 16 bases remained unmatched. The CDR3 sequence is CASTLPGTGSTNTQYF. In DNA, the CDR3 is TGTGCCAGCACCCTTCCTGGGACAGGCAGCACGAATACGCAGTATTTT.

The V and J genes are TRBV5-5 and TRBJ2-7; 8 bases agree with TRBD1. The CDR3 covers 15 residues. Unmatched junction bases numbered 4, after V lost 0 bases and J lost 2 bases. From germline, CDR1 is SGHKS and CDR2 YYEKEE (reference sequence). The CDR3 nucleotides read TGTGCCAGCAGCTTGGTCGACAGGGGACCCTACGAGCAGTACTTC. It translates to CASSLVDRGPYEQYF.

The rearrangement links TRBV5-1 to TRBJ2-3, with D perhaps matching TRBD2 (6 bases). Germline V lookup: CDR1 SGHRS, CDR2 YFSETQ. V was clipped by 0 bases and J by 0 bases, with 8 bases between them. CDR3 length equals 15 residues. The CDR3 DNA is TGCGCCAGCAGCTTGGTTGGGGGGAGCACAGATACGCAGTATTTT. This translates into CASSLVGGSTDTQYF.

The chain is built from TRBV5-4 and TRBJ2-7; 10 positions agree with TRBD2. Germline V CDR1 and CDR2: SGHNT, YYREEE (reference sequence). V was pared by 5 bases and J by 4 bases, with 6 bases of the junction left unmatched. CDR3 length: 14 amino acids. For the CDR3, the DNA is TGTGCCAGCAGGGGTGGACTAGCGGAATACGAGCAGTACTTC. Translated, it gives CASRGGLAEYEQYF.

The chain has TRBV7-9 and TRBJ2-7; 7 bases agree with TRBD1. Germline V gene sequence: CDR1 SEHNR, CDR2 FQNEAQ (reference sequence). V trimming: 0 bases; J trimming: 1 base; junction bases outside the gene matches: 6. This CDR3 contains 16 residues. CDR3 loop: CASSLARGTASYEQYF. CDR3 nucleotide sequence: TGTGCCAGCAGCTTAGCCCGAGGGACAGCATCCTACGAGCAGTACTTC.

The CDR3 nucleotides are TGTGCCAGCAGCTTTGCGGGCTACCCCGAGCAGTACTTC. Translated, it gives CASSFAGYPEQYF. The chain couples TRBV7-2 to TRBJ2-7; maybe TRBD2 (5 bases). Germline CDR1 reads SGHTA; CDR2 reads FQGNSA. This CDR3 spans 13 amino acids. Trimming pared 3 bases from V and 6 bases from J, leaving 12 bases between.

This sequence joins TRBV5-4 and TRBJ2-7; D remains unclear. Deletions cut 4 bases from V and 1 base from J, with 21 bases between. Germline values: CDR1 SGHNT, CDR2 YYREEE (reference sequence). The CDR3 length is 17 residues. CDR3 coding DNA: TGTGCCAGCAGCCGAGGCCCCCGGCGCTTCCCATCCTACGAGCAGTACTTC. It yields the protein CASSRGPRRFPSYEQYF.

The rearrangement links TRBV6-5 to TRBJ1-3; no reliable D call. Germline CDR1 MNHEY, CDR2 SVGAGI. The CDR3 spans 13 residues. V shed 5 bases and J shed 7 bases, with 12 bases lying between them. CDR3 protein: CASSPIIWNTIYF. CDR3 sequence (DNA): TGTGCCAGCAGTCCTATTATTTGGAACACCATATATTTT.

This chain connects TRBV2 to TRBJ1-3; D is unclear. Germline V gives CDR1 SNHLY, CDR2 FYNNEI. V shed 3 bases and J shed 0 bases, with 3 bases lying between them. This CDR3 comprises 13 residues. CDR3 residues: CASSDNSGNTIYF. The CDR3 DNA reads TGTGCCAGCAGTGACAACTCTGGAAACACCATATATTTT.

This clone was counted once. The V gene is TRBV4-1, the J gene TRBJ1-2; D possibly corresponds to TRBD1 (6 bases). From germline, CDR1 is MGHRA and CDR2 YSYEKL. The CDR3 is made up of 15 amino acids. Trimming removed 4 bases from V and 5 bases from J, with 17 bases in between. The CDR3 region has the DNA TGCGCCAGCAGCCCCGGACAGACAGACACTTATGGCTACACCTTC. It specifies CASSPGQTDTYGYTF.